A selection of T cell receptor beta chains follows, all from one sample in a study of T cell responses to AZD1222 COVID-19 vaccine. The method was immunoSEQ multiplex PCR; TCRdb's version includes in-frame clones alone and lacks a portion of them. The sample records 150,000 to 200,000 clones, over 80% being singletons. The source material was peripheral blood, sampled on day 0 of MenACWY control vaccination. Receptors were obtained from an adult in good health. The CDR3 runs from the conserved cysteine through the conserved F or W. The order of the fields is D gene, clone size, V gene, J gene, CDR3 DNA, CDR3 protein. D genes are given only for firm matches. Rows give clone size only sometimes, using once, few, many, or a class for an expanded clone.

D: -
size: -
V: TRBV28
J: TRBJ1-5
DNA: TGTGCCAGCAGTTTCCGACATCCGCCCCAGCATTTT
CDR3: CASSFRHPPQHF

D: -
size: once
V: TRBV25-1
J: TRBJ2-1
DNA: TGTGCCAGCAGTGAATACACACAGGGGCGGGGGACCAATGAGCAGTTCTTC
CDR3: CASSEYTQGRGTNEQFF

D: -
size: -
V: TRBV3-1/TRBV3-2
J: TRBJ1-5
DNA: TGTGCCAGCAACAATGGGGGGGATCAGCCCCAGCATTTT
CDR3: CASNNGGDQPQHF

D: -
size: -
V: TRBV6-5
J: TRBJ1-2
DNA: TGTGCCAGCAGGTACGGACAGGGCTACACCTTC
CDR3: CASRYGQGYTF

D: TRBD1
size: -
V: TRBV6-1
J: TRBJ1-3
DNA: TGTGCCAGCAGTGAATACGGACAGGGGGCTGGAAACACCATATATTTT
CDR3: CASSEYGQGAGNTIYF

D: -
size: -
V: TRBV6-2/TRBV6-3
J: TRBJ1-6
DNA: TGTGCCAGCAGTTATCGGAACAGAGGTAATTCACCCCTCCACTTT
CDR3: CASSYRNRGNSPLHF

D: TRBD1
size: -
V: TRBV9
J: TRBJ2-1
DNA: TGTGCCAGCAGCGTATCGAACAGGGGAAATGAGCAGTTCTTC
CDR3: CASSVSNRGNEQFF

D: -
size: -
V: TRBV19
J: TRBJ2-6
DNA: TGTGCCAGTAGCCCCTCTGGGGCCAACGTCCTGACTTTC
CDR3: CASSPSGANVLTF

D: -
size: few
V: TRBV12-3/TRBV12-4
J: TRBJ2-7
DNA: TGTGCCAGCAGTTTAACCCGGAATGTGGAGCAGTACTTC
CDR3: CASSLTRNVEQYF

D: TRBD2
size: -
V: TRBV5-1
J: TRBJ2-2
DNA: TGCGCCAACAGCTTGGCAGGACTAGCCACCGGGGAGCTGTTTTTT
CDR3: CANSLAGLATGELFF

D: -
size: -
V: TRBV3-1/TRBV3-2
J: TRBJ1-6
DNA: TGTGCCAGCAGCCAAGCCGACAGGAGCTCCTATAATTCACCCCTCCACTTT
CDR3: CASSQADRSSYNSPLHF

D: -
size: once
V: TRBV5-4
J: TRBJ2-3
DNA: TGTGCCAGCAGCTTGCGGGCGCAATGGGCAGATACGCAGTATTTT
CDR3: CASSLRAQWADTQYF

D: -
size: -
V: TRBV27
J: TRBJ1-2
DNA: TGTGCCAGCAGCCCGAGGGGCCCTTCCTATGGCTACACCTTC
CDR3: CASSPRGPSYGYTF

D: -
size: -
V: TRBV7-2
J: TRBJ1-3
DNA: TGTGCCAGCAGCCGGGTAGGGGGGGGCGCTGGAAACACCATATATTTT
CDR3: CASSRVGGGAGNTIYF

D: -
size: -
V: TRBV10-3
J: TRBJ1-2
DNA: TGTGCCATCAGTGAGAGTGGGGGGCCGAACTATGGCTACACCTTC
CDR3: CAISESGGPNYGYTF

D: -
size: once
V: TRBV6-2/TRBV6-3
J: TRBJ2-1
DNA: TGTGCCAGCAGTAGGTATCGACAGGTTCTCAATGAGCAGTTCTTC
CDR3: CASSRYRQVLNEQFF

D: -
size: -
V: TRBV6-5
J: TRBJ1-5
DNA: TGTGCCAGCAGATTAACCAGTTCCAATCAGCCCCAGCATTTT
CDR3: CASRLTSSNQPQHF

D: TRBD1
size: -
V: TRBV28
J: TRBJ1-2
DNA: TGTGCCAGCAGTCGACCTCCGGGACAGTCGGAGAGCTACACCTTC
CDR3: CASSRPPGQSESYTF

D: -
size: -
V: TRBV21-1
J: TRBJ2-1
DNA: TGTGCCAGCAGCAAAATACGGGACAGCAATGAGCAGTTCTTC
CDR3: CASSKIRDSNEQFF

D: TRBD1
size: -
V: TRBV6-2/TRBV6-3
J: TRBJ2-4
DNA: TGTGCCAGCAGTTACTACCCACGTGGACAGGGAAAAAACATTCAGTACTTC
CDR3: CASSYYPRGQGKNIQYF

D: -
size: -
V: TRBV15
J: TRBJ2-5
DNA: TGTGCCACCAGCAGAGATTGGGCAGGTCAAGAGACCCAGTACTTC
CDR3: CATSRDWAGQETQYF

D: TRBD1
size: few
V: TRBV2
J: TRBJ1-1
DNA: TGTGCCAGACCTGTAGCAGGGGGGCGGAACACTGAAGCTTTCTTT
CDR3: CARPVAGGRNTEAFF

D: -
size: -
V: TRBV6-5
J: TRBJ2-5
DNA: TGTGCCAGCAGAAATTGGGAGACCCAGTACTTC
CDR3: CASRNWETQYF

D: TRBD1
size: -
V: TRBV9
J: TRBJ2-1
DNA: TGTGCCAGCAGCTTCTCACAGGGACAGGGTAATCACAATGAGCAGTTCTTC
CDR3: CASSFSQGQGNHNEQFF

D: TRBD1
size: once
V: TRBV6-5
J: TRBJ1-6
DNA: TGTGCCAGCAGCCGGGACAGGAATTCACCCCTCCACTTT
CDR3: CASSRDRNSPLHF

D: -
size: once
V: TRBV30
J: TRBJ1-2
DNA: TGTGCCTGGAGCGTTGGACAGATCAGCGGCTACACCTTC
CDR3: CAWSVGQISGYTF

D: -
size: -
V: TRBV30
J: TRBJ1-4
DNA: TGTGCCTGGAATAGACGGCCAACTAATGAAAAACTGTTTTTT
CDR3: CAWNRRPTNEKLFF

D: -
size: -
V: TRBV20-1
J: TRBJ2-5
DNA: TGCAGTGCCCACAGGGAAGAGACCCAGTACTTC
CDR3: CSAHREETQYF

D: TRBD2
size: -
V: TRBV5-4
J: TRBJ2-7
DNA: TGTGCCAGCAGCAGCAATAGCGGGAGGGCAAACGAGCAGTACTTC
CDR3: CASSSNSGRANEQYF

D: -
size: -
V: TRBV2
J: TRBJ1-1
DNA: TGTGCCAGCAGTGAAACAGGGAGAACTGAAGCTTTCTTT
CDR3: CASSETGRTEAFF

D: TRBD1
size: -
V: TRBV3-1/TRBV3-2
J: TRBJ1-1
DNA: TGTGCCAGCAGCCGCAGGGGGGGAACTGAAGCTTTCTTT
CDR3: CASSRRGGTEAFF

D: -
size: once
V: TRBV6-5
J: TRBJ2-1
DNA: TGTGCCAGCGGCCCCTCCGTCGACCTTATGAATGAGCAGTTCTTC
CDR3: CASGPSVDLMNEQFF

D: -
size: -
V: TRBV30
J: TRBJ2-7
DNA: TGTGCCTGGAGCCAACTCACCGGAAGGTACTTC
CDR3: CAWSQLTGRYF

D: -
size: -
V: TRBV25-1
J: TRBJ2-6
DNA: TGTGCCAGCAGTTTAAACTCTGGGGCCAACGTCCTGACTTTC
CDR3: CASSLNSGANVLTF

D: -
size: -
V: TRBV7-2
J: TRBJ1-3
DNA: TGTGCCAGCAGCTTATCTAGTTTATCAGGAAACACCATATATTTT
CDR3: CASSLSSLSGNTIYF

D: -
size: once
V: TRBV4-2
J: TRBJ2-7
DNA: TGTGCCAGCAGCCCGGAGGGGGGGGCCACCTACGAGCAGTACTTC
CDR3: CASSPEGGATYEQYF

D: -
size: -
V: TRBV9
J: TRBJ2-6
DNA: TGTGCCAGCAGCGGGACAGCCCCGGTGGCCAACGTCCTGACTTTC
CDR3: CASSGTAPVANVLTF

D: -
size: -
V: TRBV7-2
J: TRBJ2-5
DNA: TGTGCCAGCAGCTTATGGGCGGAGGGAGAGACCCAGTACTTC
CDR3: CASSLWAEGETQYF

D: -
size: -
V: TRBV5-6
J: TRBJ1-1
DNA: TGTGCCAGCAGCTCTTGGAATTTGAACACTGAAGCTTTCTTT
CDR3: CASSSWNLNTEAFF

D: TRBD1
size: once
V: TRBV7-2
J: TRBJ1-5
DNA: TGTGCCAGCAGCCCAGACACAGGGGGCAGGGGTCAGCCCCAGCATTTT
CDR3: CASSPDTGGRGQPQHF

D: -
size: -
V: TRBV7-9
J: TRBJ2-1
DNA: TGTGCCAGCACCCCAAGCTCGGTTGAGCAGTTCTTC
CDR3: CASTPSSVEQFF

D: -
size: -
V: TRBV18
J: TRBJ1-1
DNA: TGTGCCAGCTCACCACCTTGGGGGAGAGACACTGAAGCTTTCTTT
CDR3: CASSPPWGRDTEAFF

D: TRBD2
size: -
V: TRBV5-1
J: TRBJ2-1
DNA: TGCGCCAGCAGCCAGACTAGCGGGGGGCCCCCCTACAATGAGCAGTTCTTC
CDR3: CASSQTSGGPPYNEQFF

D: -
size: few
V: TRBV4-2
J: TRBJ1-4
DNA: TGTGCCAGCAGCCAGGAACGGACAACTAATGAAAAACTGTTTTTT
CDR3: CASSQERTTNEKLFF

D: -
size: -
V: TRBV30
J: TRBJ1-2
DNA: TGTGCCTGGAGCCTAACAGCTAACTATGGCTACACCTTC
CDR3: CAWSLTANYGYTF

D: TRBD2
size: -
V: TRBV11-2
J: TRBJ2-5
DNA: TGTGCCAGCAGCCCCCGGACTAGCGGGTACCGTCGGTCTGGAGAGACCCAGTACTTC
CDR3: CASSPRTSGYRRSGETQYF

D: -
size: -
V: TRBV7-2
J: TRBJ1-1
DNA: TGTGCCAGCAGCGTCAGAGAGAACACTGAAGCTTTCTTT
CDR3: CASSVRENTEAFF